This TCR beta chain was captured by sequencing in a study of regulatory T cells in long-lasting Graves disease. The time point here: newly diagnosed GD, antithyroid drugs for less than 3 months. There was RNA extracted from PBMCs, and the TCR library was made from it. Staff drew about 10 milliliters of peripheral blood into EDTA tubes. CDR3 regions were amplified by Arm-PCR using iRepertoire HTBI primers to build TCR beta libraries. TCRdb redid the calling of the multiplex PCR reads with MiXCR, one entry per CDR3 protein. This table holds approximately 560,000 distinct CDR3 sequences, around 16% found once. The germline gives CDR1 MNHEY, CDR2 SMNVEV (reference sequence). This CDR3 contains 15 residues. V shed 5 bases, J shed 3 bases, and the junction held 6 bases outside the gene matches. A further study also used this sample, focusing on T cells in Graves' hyperthyroidism and ophthalmopathy. From that paper: Initially, a first-round RT-PCR of the TCR CDR3 employed the HTBI primer set.

This chain connects TRBV27 to TRBJ2-3; 9 positions match TRBD1. The source is a man between 18 and 35 years old with Graves disease. Here the sequenced sample was peripheral blood mononuclear cells (PBMCs), taken at new diagnosis, from a patient treated with antithyroid drugs. CDR3 sequence reads: CASSDPGQGTDTQYF. For the CDR3, the DNA is TGTGCCAGCAGTGACCCGGGACAGGGTACAGATACGCAGTATTTT.